The 7 T cell receptor beta chains below come from one sample, sequenced in a study of CD8 T cells in Susac syndrome. Random hexamers primed reverse transcription of about 0.45 to 1 ug RNA. TCRdb processed the immunoSEQ multiplex PCR reads anew with MiXCR; each CDR3 protein has one entry. The table shows around 100,000 distinct CDR3 sequences, with 95% occurring only once. The sample taken for sequencing was CD8+ T cells from PBMCs. The receptor source for this set is a human donor with Susac syndrome.

The rearrangement joins TRBV10-3 to TRBJ2-7, with 8 bases identical to TRBD2. CDR1 is ENHRY, CDR2 SYGVKD, per germline. Germline trimming cut 0 bases from V and 3 bases from J; bases unmatched to any gene: 7. This CDR3 is 16 amino acids long. The CDR3 spells CAISESGLDYSYEQYF. In DNA, the CDR3 is TGTGCCATCAGTGAGTCGGGACTAGATTACAGCTACGAGCAGTACTTC.

The chain carries TRBV28 and TRBJ2-5; D may correspond to TRBD1 or TRBD2 (8 bases each). In germline, CDR1 is MDHEN, CDR2 SYDVKM. This CDR3 is 15 amino acids long. CDR3 DNA sequence: TGTGGGTCGCATTCAGGGGGCGGGGGGCAAGAGACCCAGTACTTC. Its protein product is CGSHSGGGGQETQYF.

This clonotype has a single count. The gene calls are TRBV12-3 or TRBV12-4 and TRBJ2-3, with D perhaps matching TRBD2 (6 bases). Deletions cut 5 bases from V and 3 bases from J, with 15 bases between. The CDR3 consists of 15 residues. The CDR3 loop is CASSPLSGITDTQYF. The CDR3 DNA reads as TGTGCCAGCAGTCCGCTTAGCGGCATAACAGATACGCAGTATTTT.

This clonotype appeared once. The rearrangement links TRBV4-1 to TRBJ1-1; D possibly corresponds to TRBD1 (5 bases). Per germline, CDR1 MGHRA and CDR2 YSYEKL. This CDR3 contains 13 residues. V was trimmed by 3 bases and J by 8 bases, leaving 13 bases between them. The CDR3 nucleotides read TGCGCCAGCAGCCATCGCCAGACAGACGAAGCTTTCTTT. Its translation: CASSHRQTDEAFF.

This chain uses TRBV29-1 with TRBJ2-3; TRBD2 matches 7 bases. Germline CDR1 is SQVTM and CDR2 is ANQGSEA. J lost 8 bases, V lost 7 bases, and 15 bases had no gene match. There are 14 residues in the CDR3. CDR3 in amino acids: CSGLFGGTIGTQYF. CDR3 coding DNA: TGCAGCGGACTTTTCGGGGGGACCATAGGTACGCAGTATTTT.

The gene calls are TRBV3-1 and TRBJ2-7, with 8 bases fitting TRBD2. After removal of 4 bases from V and 3 bases from J, the junction contained 8 bases not matched to a gene. The germline V gene encodes CDR1 LGHDT and CDR2 YNNKEL (reference sequence). CDR3 length: 15 residues. The CDR3 region has the DNA TGTGCCAGCAGCCCATTAGCGGGGCGGATCTACGAGCAGTACTTC. Its translation: CASSPLAGRIYEQYF.

The chain's CDR3 is CATSRWGETQYF. CDR3 in DNA: TGTGCCACCAGCAGATGGGGGGAGACCCAGTACTTC. The chain is built from TRBV15 and TRBJ2-5; possibly TRBD1 or TRBD2 for D (5 bases each). This CDR3 is built from 12 residues. The V end was cut by 2 bases, the J end by 5 bases, with 6 bases between. CDR1 and CDR2 from the germline V gene are LNHNV and YYDKDF (reference sequence).